This T cell receptor beta chain appears in the sequencing data of a study of human T cells and chemical hapten exposure (dated by TCRdb to the early 2020s). A note on the overall study: For sensitization, 2% DPC in acetone was applied to a 2 cm by 2 cm area of upper inner arm skin. Patients additionally received weekly therapeutic DPC doses to the scalp throughout the roughly 24-week study period. Patch testing on the upper back used Finn chambers containing 0.01% DPC, with scoring done after 6 days according to International Contact Dermatitis Research Group standards. Alopecia areata with under or over 50% scalp involvement, alopecia totalis and alopecia universalis were represented in the patient cohort, which was mostly female. Libraries were combined into a pool for sequencing, and differences in TCR yield between samples came mainly from small differences in library volumes within the pool. In alopecia patients, the study followed how the peripheral blood TCR repertoire changed in vivo over primary and secondary sensitization to diphenylcyclopropenone (DPC), a hapten. Patient blood was sampled pre-sensitization (week 0) and at 2, 6 and about 24 weeks after DPC sensitization. Blood for TCR sequencing was provided by twenty-nine alopecia patients at one to four time points (pre-sensitization, 2, 6 and 24 weeks).

The label giving this sample's time point can be read as: patch test 2, 6 weeks after DPC sensitization. The sample's treatment or condition label, in plain terms: therapeutic diphenylcyclopropenone sensitization with weekly scalp DPC. Blood at each patch-test visit was drawn before the patch test was applied. Eligible patients were aged 18 to 70, diagnosed with alopecia, deemed suitable for DPC therapy, and excluded if pregnant. Total RNA was extracted from unfractionated whole blood that had been collected in Tempus Blood RNA tubes. About this clonotype: Its antigen target is currently unknown. Base qualities are not at hand, and no much larger clone is one base apart.

Library generation was performed with RACE. The run used a NextSeq 500. Library preparation attached unique molecular identifiers to individual cDNA molecules for quantitative, reproducible TCR counting. Each blood RNA sample was used to sequence both TCR alpha and TCR beta chains. Processing in the source paper ran as follows. A median of around 100,000 TCRs per sample was observed, with a range of 23,224 to 690,600. The Decombinator software suite was used to annotate V, J and CDR3 in the TCR reads. To make PS versus PT1 abundance plots, every sample was subsampled to the same number of TCRs (28,000). Expanded TCRs were defined as absent before sensitization and observed at least eight times at the 2-week time point. The raw public data were reprocessed by TCRdb itself: fastp quality trimming at Q25, MiXCR clonotype calling, in-frame beta chains only. Rows are unified per CDR3 protein, each entry keeping the most common DNA and genes. These V and J calls derive from TCRdb rather than the authors' analysis. Here the sample has roughly 24,000 distinct CDR3 sequences; over 9% occur a single time. The ten top clones hold about 6.6% of the sample.

The investigation overall reported the following: No change with DPC sensitization was found in the number of TCRs above 1 in 1000 frequency, and no evidence of global repertoire structure alterations was found. Compared with pre-sensitization or healthy control sets, expanded TCRs formed significantly more large CDR3 similarity clusters, which is consistent with antigen-driven responses. Repeated subsampling changed both the strength of the expansion versus patch-test correlation and the threshold at which that correlation became significant. Because every patient had alopecia, a presumed autoimmune disease, the patients' immune response might differ from that of healthy individuals. Patch test score correlated positively with the number of PT1 expanded TCRs, reaching significance at thresholds 8, 16 and 32 but not at 4.

Including the terminal cysteine and phenylalanine, the CDR3 comprises 12 residues. The read is trimmed to its CDR3 DNA, 36 bases read in frame from base 1. Based on the germline V gene, the CDR1 and CDR2 sequences are SQVTM and ANQGSEA. V is pared back by 6 bases and J by 6 bases, with 11 bases lying between the germline termini. The chain uses TRBV29-1 and TRBJ2-2; TRBD1 might be the D gene, on 6 matching bases. Source: whole blood, taken in connection with sensitization to the hapten diphenylcyclopropenone (DPC). This clonotype originated in a man aged 25 to 45 with alopecia areata. Some clones in this sample may be carry-over from other donors' samples. CDR3 protein: CSVGRTAGELFF. The DNA is TGCAGCGTCGGACGGACAGCCGGGGAGCTGTTTTTT.